The clone carrying this T cell receptor beta chain came up a few times. What it binds is unknown. Employing constant-segment primers, 5'RACE generated TCR alpha and TCR beta cDNA libraries bearing sample barcodes and UMIs. One entry per CDR3 protein, called by TCRdb with MiXCR from the 5' RACE reads. Of a few hundred thousand distinct CDR3 sequences in the sample, roughly 15% were seen once. This sample is drawn from a study of T-cell memory formation after mild COVID-19. Notes on the study in general: CM and EM subsets held most contracting CD4+ clones; EMRA held CD8+ ones. That cross-reactive memory joined was suggested by some responding clones appearing in pre-infection memory. Clones contracting over day 15 to 85 were CD4/CD8 balanced, with later expanders leaning CD4+.

This CDR3 contains 14 residues. CDR1 is MNHNY, CDR2 SVGAGI, per germline (reference sequence). V was cut by 5 bases and J by 2 bases, with 13 bases left in between. Sequenced input: PBMCs or a T cell subset sorted from them (not recorded which). The V gene is TRBV6-6, the J gene TRBJ2-7; maybe TRBD2 (5 bases). This TCR was recovered from a man between 18 and 29 years old who had mild COVID-19 (a few samples of this study predate the infection). Cell type and time point are not known. The CDR3 sequence is CASSPPGSTYEQYF. The CDR3 DNA reads as TGTGCCAGCAGTCCTCCGGGGAGTACCTACGAGCAGTACTTC.